The present T cell receptor beta chain was sequenced within a study of T-cell reconstitution after alpha-beta-depleted transplantation in children. Unique molecular identifiers were incorporated into the prepared TCRbeta library. MiXCR, applied by TCRdb to the PCR reads, yields one record per CDR3 protein. The sample has about 640,000 distinct CDR3 sequences, 10% to 15% seen once; the top ten hold 2.2%. Overall study findings and caveats: Counts and diversity of T cells one year after transplant came mostly from newly produced T cells. Some patients owed their high day-60 TCRbeta diversity to surviving recipient T cells and thymic progenitors. Expanded graft clones, several hundred of them, were reportedly the source of alpha-beta T cells about two months after transplant.

The CDR3 length is 13 residues. V shed 4 bases and J 1 base; nucleotides not matched to a gene: 4. The germline gives CDR1 SQVTM, CDR2 ANQGSEA. In the case of this clonotype: Its target is unknown.

The specimen was PBMCs, mostly from graft donor cells, collected 360 days after TCRalphabeta/CD19-depleted stem cell transplant. The receptor's source is a male patient between 10 and 17 years old who had a stem cell transplant for acute myeloid leukemia, so the T cells may come from the graft donor. This rearrangement joins TRBV29-1 to TRBJ2-7, with 7 bases aligning to TRBD2. The CDR3 coding sequence is TGCAGCGTTGGGCCGGGACTATCCTACGAGCAGTACTTC. As protein: CSVGPGLSYEQYF.